Listed below are T cell receptor beta chains from one sample, sequenced in a study of blood T cell repertoires in COVID-19. Produced via immunoSEQ multiplex PCR; TCRdb's table is partial and in-frame only. The data contain under 200,000 clones, more than 70% of them singletons. The sequencing input was peripheral blood. The receptors shown here come from a man in his fifties or sixties who had recovered from COVID-19. Both conserved end residues are part of each CDR3.

TRBV28,13,TRBJ2-5,CASSLGQIETQYF
TRBV28,14,TRBJ1-1,CASSPPGQGAEAFF
TRBV28,12,TRBJ1-2,CASSSTGAGYTF
TRBV7-9,13,TRBJ1-2,CASSLGQGSGYTF
TRBV19,15,TRBJ2-3,CASRFGGGGTDTQYF
TRBV19,15,TRBJ2-3,CASISSGGPTDTQYF
TRBV11-2,14,TRBJ1-5,CASSPGQNNQPQHF
TRBV5-1,15,TRBJ2-3,CASSGASGGRDTQYF
TRBV9,16,TRBJ1-2,CASSASNGRQGDGYTF
TRBV5-1,15,TRBJ2-3,CASMVSGSSTDTQYF
TRBV6-6,14,TRBJ2-3,CASSIAGATDTQYF
TRBV19,11,TRBJ2-7,CASSISGEQYF
TRBV6-1,17,TRBJ1-5,CASSEAVQGYSNQPQHF
TRBV6-5,12,TRBJ1-1,CASSYRATEAFF
TRBV6-5,15,TRBJ2-3,CASSSTSPGTDTQYF